Each of the 24 T cell receptor beta chains below was sequenced from the same sample in a study of OX40 agonist ivuxolimab in advanced cancers. Repertoires were generated with immunoSEQ multiplex PCR, while TCRdb's copy carries only in-frame clones and drops some. This table has approximately 90,000 clones, approximately 89% appearing once. The material was CD4+ or CD8+ T cells sorted from blood, obtained in a trial of the OX40 agonist ivuxolimab. The receptors derive from an adult with an advanced solid tumor such as melanoma, head and neck, liver or kidney cancer.

The chain has TRBV5-6 and TRBJ2-7; 7 bases are a match to TRBD1. J lost 6 bases, V lost 3 bases, and 3 bases had no gene match. The CDR3 runs 12 residues. Germline assignment: CDR1 SGHDT and CDR2 YYEEEE. CDR3 sequence: CASSYRGGEQYF. DNA of the CDR3: TGTGCCAGCAGCTACAGGGGCGGCGAGCAGTACTTC.

This sequence joins TRBV5-4 and TRBJ2-1; the match to TRBD2 covers 9 bases. This CDR3 has 18 residues. Germline CDR1 reads SGHNT; CDR2 reads YYREEE (reference sequence). V lost 0 bases to trimming and J lost 0 bases; unmatched junction nucleotides: 7. As DNA, the CDR3 is TGTGCCAGCAGCTTGGTCAGCGGGGGGCCCTCCTCCTACAATGAGCAGTTCTTC. Translated, it gives CASSLVSGGPSSYNEQFF.

The rearrangement joins TRBV4-3 to TRBJ2-1; possibly TRBD1 for D (6 bases). Germline V gene data show CDR1 as LGHNA and CDR2 as YSLEER. Trimming took 1 base from V and 8 from J, leaving 15 bases between them. This CDR3 region has 15 residues. The CDR3 DNA is TGCGCCAGCAGCCAAGGGGACATACCTTGGGATGAGCAGTTCTTC. Protein product: CASSQGDIPWDEQFF.

This sequence joins TRBV10-3 and TRBJ2-4; 8 bases map to TRBD1. Germline V gene sequence: CDR1 ENHRY, CDR2 SYGVKD. Trimming removed 9 bases from V and 8 bases from J; junction bases left unmatched: 9. The CDR3 has 13 residues. The CDR3 region has the DNA TGTGCCATGGGACCGGGACAGGAGGACATTCAGTACTTC. This codes for CAMGPGQEDIQYF.

This clone was seen just once. The rearrangement joins TRBV4-2 to TRBJ1-2; 10 bases align to TRBD1. Germline-derived CDR1 and CDR2 are LGHNA and YNFKEQ. The trim removed 5 bases at V and 6 bases at J, leaving 9 bases unmatched. The CDR3 totals 15 residues. The CDR3 protein is CASSKPGQGTNGYTF. The CDR3 bases are TGTGCCAGCAGCAAACCGGGACAGGGGACTAATGGCTACACCTTC.

The V gene is TRBV30, the J gene TRBJ2-5; perhaps TRBD1 as D (7 bases). Germline lookup yields CDR1 GTSNPN and CDR2 SVGIG (reference sequence). The CDR3 is 15 residues long. V dropped 2 bases and J dropped 2 bases, with 15 bases sitting between them. CDR3 protein: CAWSPSGGWQETQYF. In DNA form, the CDR3 reads TGTGCCTGGAGTCCGTCAGGGGGGTGGCAAGAGACCCAGTACTTC.

V gene TRBV27 combines with J gene TRBJ1-5; the match to TRBD1 covers 7 bases. V lost 2 bases, J lost 4 bases, and 5 bases stayed unmatched. This CDR3 spans 15 amino acids. In germline, CDR1 is MNHEY, CDR2 SMNVEV (reference sequence). CDR3 in DNA: TGTGCCAGCAGTTTAGGTGGACAGGCGAATCAGCCCCAGCATTTT. Its translation is CASSLGGQANQPQHF.

In its sample, this clone was seen a few times. The J gene is TRBJ1-4, the V gene TRBV7-9, with D maybe TRBD1 (5 bases). The CDR3 sequence is 16 residues long. The V and J ends lost 3 bases and 7 bases respectively, with 18 bases between them. Germline CDR1 and CDR2: SEHNR and FQNEAQ (reference sequence). This CDR3 is CASSFTQGALSEKLFF. In DNA, the CDR3 is TGTGCCAGCAGCTTCACTCAAGGGGCTTTAAGTGAAAAACTGTTTTTT. The complete variable domain, with remaining parts taken from reference TRBV7-9 and TRBJ1-4, reads DTGVSQNPRHKITKRGQNVTFRCDPISEHNRLYWYRQTLGQGPEFLTYFQNEAQLEKSRLLSDRFSAERPKGSFSTLEIQRTEQGDSAMYLCASSFTQGALSEKLFFGSGTQLSVL.

This clone was found a few times. The V gene is TRBV13, the J gene TRBJ2-7; D perhaps matches TRBD1 (7 bases). CDR1 PRHDT and CDR2 FYEKMQ come from the germline V gene (reference sequence). The CDR3 is 17 residues long. V was trimmed by 3 bases and J by 0 bases, leaving 18 bases between them. The CDR3, as DNA: TGTGCCAGCAGCTTCGGAGGGATCGGGACAGTCTCCTACGAGCAGTACTTC. Protein product: CASSFGGIGTVSYEQYF. Combining the CDR3 with reference TRBV13 and TRBJ2-7 gives the whole variable domain AAGVIQSPRHLIKEKRETATLKCYPIPRHDTVYWYQQGPGQDPQFLISFYEKMQSDKGSIPDRFSAQQFSDYHSELNMSSLELGDSALYFCASSFGGIGTVSYEQYFGPGTRLTVT.

The sample holds one count of this clone. V and J are TRBV30 and TRBJ1-1, with 9 bases aligning to TRBD1. There are 18 residues in the CDR3. The V and J ends lost 7 bases and 0 bases, in that order; junction bases with no gene match: 18. Germline-derived CDR1 and CDR2 are GTSNPN and SVGIG (reference sequence). CDR3 bases: TGTGCCTACACCCCCACAGGGGGCGCGGGGTCGATGAACACTGAAGCTTTCTTT. The encoded protein is CAYTPTGGAGSMNTEAFF.

This chain uses TRBV10-3 with TRBJ1-2, with D perhaps TRBD1 (6 bases). Deletions cut 7 bases from V and 5 bases from J, with 14 bases between. Germline CDR1 ENHRY, CDR2 SYGVKD. The CDR3 totals 13 residues. The CDR3: CAIKRGAGYGYTF. The CDR3 DNA follows: TGTGCCATCAAACGGGGGGCAGGGTATGGCTACACCTTC.

This clone is a singleton in its sample. This chain uses TRBV28 with TRBJ1-2, with 8 bases matching TRBD1. Germline loops: CDR1 MDHEN, CDR2 SYDVKM. This CDR3 comprises 20 residues. The V segment lost 1 base and the J segment 5 bases; nucleotides outside the gene matches: 21. Here the CDR3 reads CASSLSSLIRGQGGRYGYTF. The CDR3 coding sequence is TGTGCCAGCAGTTTATCCTCCCTTATCCGTGGACAGGGAGGTAGGTATGGCTACACCTTC.

The V gene is TRBV5-1, the J gene TRBJ1-2, with a possible D match to TRBD1 (5 bases). Germline V lookup: CDR1 SGHRS, CDR2 YFSETQ. The CDR3 runs to 14 residues. The V and J ends lost 4 bases and 6 bases respectively, with 16 bases between them. This CDR3 reads CASSPPSKGDGYTF. The CDR3 DNA follows: TGCGCCAGCAGCCCCCCCTCAAAAGGGGATGGCTACACCTTC. Complete variable domain (other parts from reference TRBV5-1 and TRBJ1-2): KAGVTQTPRYLIKTRGQQVTLSCSPISGHRSVSWYQQTPGQGLQFLFEYFSETQRNKGNFPGRFSGRQFSNSRSEMNVSTLELGDSALYLCASSPPSKGDGYTFGSGTRLTVV.

Here the CDR3 reads CASSLFGEKLFF. CDR3 coding DNA: TGTGCCAGCAGTTTATTCGGTGAAAAACTGTTTTTT. This chain joins TRBV28 and TRBJ1-4; no firm D call. Between the trimmed V and J ends, which lost 1 base and 7 bases, there was a span of 4 bases. CDR3 size: 12 residues. Per germline, CDR1 MDHEN and CDR2 SYDVKM.

The chain uses TRBV28 and TRBJ1-2; 9 bases are a match to TRBD1. The CDR3 loop spans 14 amino acids. V lost 5 bases to trimming and J lost 4 bases; unmatched junction nucleotides: 5. CDR1 is MDHEN and CDR2 is SYDVKM in the germline V gene. The CDR3 sequence is CASSLPGQGYGYTF. CDR3 in DNA: TGTGCCAGCAGTCTTCCGGGACAGGGCTATGGCTACACCTTC.

The J gene is TRBJ1-1, the V gene TRBV29-1; 8 nucleotides agree with TRBD1. Germline CDR1 reads SQVTM; CDR2 reads ANQGSEA. V shed 6 bases and J 6 bases; nucleotides not matched to a gene: 9. The length of the CDR3 is 13 residues. The DNA for the CDR3 is TGCAGCGTCCCCGGGCAGGGGGCCCCTGAAGCTTTCTTT. It codes for CSVPGQGAPEAFF.

The gene calls are TRBV28 and TRBJ2-7, with D perhaps TRBD1 (5 bases). The CDR3 extends over 14 amino acids. Germline V gives CDR1 MDHEN, CDR2 SYDVKM. V dropped 4 bases and J dropped 5 bases, with 15 bases sitting between them. In DNA, the CDR3 is TGTGCCAGCAGTTCCCAAGGGGAATTCAACGAGCAGTACTTC. Translating it yields CASSSQGEFNEQYF.

This clone was counted once. The chain recombines TRBV30 with TRBJ1-1; TRBD1 might be the D (6 bases). Deletions cut 3 bases from V and 4 bases from J, with 24 bases between. Germline V CDR1 and CDR2: GTSNPN, SVGIG (reference sequence). The CDR3 is 17 amino acids. The CDR3 DNA reads as TGTGCCTGGAGGGCCACCGGGGGGCGAGGCTCGGGCACTGAAGCTTTCTTT. Encoded protein: CAWRATGGRGSGTEAFF.

The gene calls are TRBV6-6 and TRBJ1-5, with TRBD1 as a possible D gene (5 bases). Germline CDR1 and CDR2: MNHNY and SVGAGI (reference sequence). V dropped 6 bases and J dropped 5 bases, with 17 bases sitting between them. This CDR3 comprises 15 residues. This CDR3 is CASRPPGRGYQPQHF. The CDR3 DNA reads TGTGCCAGCAGACCACCGGGACGGGGGTATCAGCCCCAGCATTTT.

The rearrangement uses TRBV2 and TRBJ2-7; tentatively, D is TRBD1 or TRBD2 (5 bases each). V lost 8 bases, J lost 2 bases, and 10 bases lay in between. Germline V lookup: CDR1 SNHLY, CDR2 FYNNEI. The CDR3 sequence is 12 residues long. The CDR3 DNA sequence: TGTGCCAGCGGCAGGGAGCCCTACGAGCAGTACTTC. Amino acid sequence: CASGREPYEQYF.

The chain combines TRBV7-6 with TRBJ1-6; D is possibly TRBD1 (5 bases). Germline CDR1 SGHVS, CDR2 FNYEAQ. This CDR3 contains 13 residues. Trimming pared 1 base from V and 10 bases from J, leaving 8 bases between. The CDR3 region is CASSLEQGSPLHF. The CDR3 DNA reads as TGTGCCAGCAGCTTAGAGCAGGGATCACCCCTCCACTTT.

The chain has TRBV9 and TRBJ2-7; 8 nucleotides align to TRBD2. This CDR3 contains 15 residues. With V trimmed by 0 bases and J by 5 bases, 7 bases remained unmatched. Germline CDR1 reads SGDLS; CDR2 reads YYNGEE. The CDR3 here is CASSVASGGFDEQYF. CDR3 bases: TGTGCCAGCAGCGTAGCCTCGGGAGGGTTCGACGAGCAGTACTTC.

The V gene is TRBV19, the J gene TRBJ1-1; unclear D gene. Trimming took off 8 bases at V and 0 bases at J, with 25 bases between the two ends. CDR3 length: 18 amino acids. Per the germline V gene, CDR1 is LNHDA and CDR2 is SQIVND (reference sequence). CDR3 loop: CASATSWKDFNLNTEAFF. The DNA of the CDR3 is TGTGCCAGTGCCACCTCATGGAAGGACTTTAACCTGAACACTGAAGCTTTCTTT.

The chain carries TRBV5-1 and TRBJ2-1; 11 nucleotides line up with TRBD2. From germline, CDR1 is SGHRS and CDR2 YFSETQ. CDR3 length: 16 residues. V was clipped by 1 base and J by 0 bases; unmatched bases: 0. The CDR3 DNA follows: TGCGCCAGCAGCTTGACTAGCGGGAGCTCCTACAATGAGCAGTTCTTC. It translates to CASSLTSGSSYNEQFF.